The sequence of this TCR beta chain was determined in a study of blood T cell repertoires in COVID-19. Overall study context: The origin of the acute and convalescent COVID-19 samples was the United States, Italy and Spain. The analysed material was cDNA or gDNA that came from T cells, B-cell-depleted T cells, or PBMCs.

Original processing notes: Amplification from reference gene primers served as the basis for estimated nucleated cell counts. The data were produced by immunoSEQ multiplex PCR, yet TCRdb's version contains in-frame clones alone and is incomplete. Clonal size and the V and J genes are those of that table, whereas D and trimming came from the DNA. The table shows some 12,000 clones, with around nine tenths occurring only once. Sequenced: peripheral blood. The source of this sequence is a man between 65 and 79 years old with active COVID-19.

The CDR3 region has the DNA TGCGCCAGCAGCCAGGGGATAGCGGGAGGCTTGGAGACCCAGTACTTC. Protein product: CASSQGIAGGLETQYF. This rearrangement joins TRBV4-1 to TRBJ2-5, with 10 positions matching TRBD2. J gave up 5 bases and V 3 bases, and 9 bases lay outside the gene matches. The V gene's germline CDR1 is MGHRA and CDR2 YSYEKL. CDR3 length: 16 residues.